Below, 10 T cell receptor beta chains from the same sample are listed, as sequenced in a study of vaccination and CD4 T cells after COVID-19. Treatment noted: approximately nine-day PBMC culture with coronavirus spike peptide pools or control peptides (ViraFEST assay). The unexposed donor gave CD4+ T cells before the COVID-19 pandemic (2011-2018). CD4+ T cells that had been cultured provided DNA sequenced with the Oncomine TCR Beta short-read assay. TCRdb recomputed calls from the PCR reads with MiXCR, one row per CDR3 protein. The sample gives 7,500 to 9,000 distinct CDR3 sequences, 45% of which show up once; 15% to 20% is in the top ten. These receptors have no identified antigens. The material sequenced was CD4+ T cells from blood, cultured in vitro. The receptor source for this set is a human donor in good health.

This clonotype was counted a few times. This chain's CDR3 is CSARNPWQANTEAFF. Here the CDR3 DNA reads TGCAGTGCTAGGAACCCATGGCAGGCCAACACTGAAGCTTTCTTT. The V call is TRBV20-1, the J call TRBJ1-1; D call uncertain. The CDR3 is 15 residues long. Germline V gene lookup returns CDR1 DFQATT and CDR2 SNEGSKA (reference sequence). Trimming shortened V by 3 bases and J by 2 bases, and 16 bases separated the two germline ends.

Only a few counts were recorded for this clonotype. The chain combines TRBV6-4 with TRBJ1-2; no clear D gene. V lost 5 bases and J lost 8, with 12 bases in between. CDR3 length equals 12 residues. The germline CDR1 and CDR2 sequences are MRHNA and SNTAGT. The CDR3 DNA is TGTGCCAGCAGTCCAGGTTCCGGGGGCTACACCTTC. Translated, it gives CASSPGSGGYTF.

This clonotype was counted only a few times. This CDR3 is CAWARTDLETQYF. In nucleotides, the CDR3 is TGTGCCTGGGCCAGGACCGATTTAGAGACCCAGTACTTC. The chain is built from TRBV30 and TRBJ2-5; D is unclear. V gave up 5 bases and J gave up 4 bases, with 14 bases separating them. The CDR3 consists of 13 residues. Germline values: CDR1 GTSNPN, CDR2 SVGIG (reference sequence).

This clonotype was seen only a few times. This chain uses TRBV20-1 with TRBJ1-5; TRBD1 aligns across 7 bases. Per the germline V gene, CDR1 is DFQATT and CDR2 is SNEGSKA (reference sequence). The CDR3 has 13 amino acids. After removal of 5 bases from V and 2 bases from J, the junction contained 3 bases not matched to a gene. The CDR3, as DNA: TGCAGTGCTCCCGGACAGGGCAATCAGCCCCAGCATTTT. Translation gives CSAPGQGNQPQHF.

This clonotype occurred a few times. The V and J genes are TRBV6-1 and TRBJ1-2; 11 bases map to TRBD1. J gave up 8 bases and V 6 bases, and 17 bases lay outside the gene matches. The CDR3 loop spans 17 amino acids. CDR1 MNHNS and CDR2 SASEGT come from the germline V gene. The CDR3 DNA follows: TGTGCCAGCAGGGGGGTGGCCGTAGGACAGGGGGCTTGGGGCTACACCTTC. Translated: CASRGVAVGQGAWGYTF.

The gene calls are TRBV7-9 and TRBJ2-3, with D unresolved. From germline, CDR1 is SEHNR and CDR2 FQNEAQ (reference sequence). The CDR3 sequence is 12 residues long. V gave up 5 bases and J gave up 2 bases, with 5 bases separating them. This chain's CDR3 is CASSQNTDTQYF. CDR3 nucleotides: TGTGCCAGCAGCCAGAACACAGATACGCAGTATTTT.

This chain joins TRBV6-1 and TRBJ2-3, with TRBD2 matching over 8 bases. This CDR3 is built from 13 residues. The V gene end was trimmed by 8 bases and the J gene end by 7 bases; junction bases not matched to a gene: 8. Germline lookup yields CDR1 MNHNS and CDR2 SASEGT. CDR3 sequence: CASGSGLANTQYF. CDR3 nucleotides: TGTGCCAGCGGCTCAGGACTAGCTAATACGCAGTATTTT.

The chain links TRBV12-3 or TRBV12-4 to TRBJ1-1; TRBD1 agrees at 8 bases. The CDR3 extends over 15 amino acids. The trim removed 4 bases at V and 3 bases at J, leaving 7 bases unmatched. In DNA form, the CDR3 reads TGTGCCAGCAGTTCCAGGGGGCTTCGGGACACTGAAGCTTTCTTT. Amino acids: CASSSRGLRDTEAFF.

The V call is TRBV6-1, the J call TRBJ2-1, with D perhaps matching TRBD2 (6 bases). Germline loops: CDR1 MNHNS, CDR2 SASEGT. V lost 5 bases and J lost 8, with 13 bases in between. This CDR3 region has 13 residues. The CDR3, as DNA: TGTGCCAGCAGTACGGGACTCGAGCATGAGCAGTTCTTC. Its protein product is CASSTGLEHEQFF.

This sequence joins TRBV6-1 and TRBJ2-2; TRBD2 agrees at 8 bases. Germline V gives CDR1 MNHNS, CDR2 SASEGT. Trimming at V came to 5 bases and at J to 5 bases, leaving 13 bases not matched to a gene. The CDR3 is 17 amino acids. The CDR3 DNA follows: TGTGCCAGCAGTCCGCGGCCGGGGCTAGCGGGTACCGGGGAGCTGTTTTTT. Its protein is CASSPRPGLAGTGELFF.